This TCR beta chain was sequenced for a study of long-term antiretroviral therapy in people with HIV. Broader study findings: Those clones which expanded before ART made up the dominant part of the repertoire at all time points.

The libraries were made with immunoSEQ v3.0 at survey level. TCRdb keeps only in-frame clones here, not all; method: immunoSEQ multiplex PCR. The sample holds tens of thousands of clones, about 85% seen once. Concerning this clone itself: Its antigen remains unidentified.

The CDR3 contains 15 residues. In germline, CDR1 is SGDLS, CDR2 YYNGEE. The ends were cut back, 3 bases at V and 1 base at J, with 13 bases in the middle. The clonotype was recovered from a woman aged 25 to 45 with HIV. Specimen: unsorted PBMCs, collected about 2.7 years before starting antiretroviral therapy. V is TRBV9 and J is TRBJ1-2, with D possibly being TRBD1 (5 bases). In DNA, the CDR3 is TGTGCCAGCAGCGCCATCCGGGACGGTAACTATGGCTACACCTTC. This codes for CASSAIRDGNYGYTF.